Each of the 11 T cell receptor beta chains below was sequenced from the same sample in a study of cytomegalovirus exposure and HLA in healthy donors. Clones were read by immunoSEQ multiplex PCR, and TCRdb kept only the in-frame ones, dropping some. The top ten hold about 0.9% of the sample, which has roughly 270,000 clones, 88% seen once. What was sequenced was PBMCs. All receptors come from a woman aged 18-29 years in good health and CMV-seronegative.

V usage is TRBV27 and J usage is TRBJ2-7; the D gene is possibly TRBD2 (5 bases). V gave up 5 bases and J gave up 3 bases, with 17 bases separating them. Germline V gene data show CDR1 as MNHEY and CDR2 as SMNVEV (reference sequence). This CDR3 region has 15 residues. CDR3 loop: CASSPILEGFYEQYF. Written as DNA, the CDR3 is TGTGCCAGCAGTCCGATACTAGAAGGTTTCTACGAGCAGTACTTC.

This clone was observed a single time. The chain links TRBV9 to TRBJ2-1; 14 positions agree with TRBD2. There are 18 residues in the CDR3. CDR1 and CDR2 (germline): SGDLS, YYNGEE. Trimming cost V 0 bases and J 3 bases; bases outside gene matches: 5. CDR3 bases: TGTGCCAGCAGCGTAGTGGGACTAGCGGGAGAAGTCTACAATGAGCAGTTCTTC. This codes for CASSVVGLAGEVYNEQFF.

The chain joins TRBV6-4 to TRBJ2-1; TRBD2 matches at 7 bases. The CDR3 is 14 residues long. From germline, CDR1 is MRHNA and CDR2 SNTAGT. With 10 bases clipped from V and 8 bases from J, the junction kept 14 bases outside the gene matches. CDR3 bases: TGTGCCACCTCGGTAAGGGAGGGCCACGATGAGCAGTTCTTC. It encodes CATSVREGHDEQFF.

The chain employs TRBV4-1 and TRBJ2-7; 8 bases line up with TRBD2. Germline trimming cut 6 bases from V and 1 base from J; bases unmatched to any gene: 8. The CDR3 consists of 15 residues. Germline-derived CDR1 and CDR2 are MGHRA and YSYEKL. The chain's CDR3 is CASRPYSGNSYEQYF. The DNA of the CDR3 is TGCGCCAGCAGACCCTATAGCGGGAATTCCTACGAGCAGTACTTC.

The V gene is TRBV14, the J gene TRBJ2-6, with D possibly being TRBD1 (5 bases). Germline CDR1 reads SGHDN; CDR2 reads FVKESK. This CDR3 contains 16 residues. Trimming removed 1 base from V and 4 bases from J, with 11 bases in between. The CDR3 DNA reads TGTGCCAGCAGCCAAGCAGGGCCGCCCGGGGCCAACGTCCTGACTTTC. It is translated as CASSQAGPPGANVLTF. Full variable domain (missing parts from reference TRBV14 and TRBJ2-6): EAGVTQFPSHSVIEKGQTVTLRCDPISGHDNLYWYRRVMGKEIKFLLHFVKESKQDESGMPNNRFLAERTGGTYSTLKVQPAELEDSGVYFCASSQAGPPGANVLTFGAGSRLTVL.

The rearrangement joins TRBV28 to TRBJ1-2; weak D call: TRBD1 (5 bases). From germline, CDR1 is MDHEN and CDR2 SYDVKM. Trimming stripped 6 bases from V and 0 bases from J, with 8 bases between. This CDR3 has 13 amino acids. DNA for the CDR3: TGTGCCAGCAGGGGGACTGCTAACTATGGCTACACCTTC. This encodes CASRGTANYGYTF.

The chain employs TRBV25-1 and TRBJ1-2; D may be TRBD1 (5 bases). Germline V gene data show CDR1 as MGHDK and CDR2 as SYGVNS. V dropped 5 bases and J dropped 3 bases, with 10 bases sitting between them. The CDR3 is 13 residues long. The CDR3 region is CASSPGGDYGYTF. The CDR3 DNA reads as TGTGCCAGCAGTCCGGGGGGTGACTATGGCTACACCTTC.

V gene TRBV21-1 combines with J gene TRBJ2-7; no DNA check was done on the table's D call, TRBD1. TRBV21-1 is an annotated pseudogene. The CDR3 sequence is 17 residues long. CDR3 region: CASSNRDRPQRGCEQYF. CDR3 DNA: TGTGCCAGCAGCAACCGGGACAGGCCCCAGAGAGGGTGCGAGCAGTACTTC.

In its sample, this clone was seen once. The chain joins TRBV5-1 to TRBJ1-1; the D gene is possibly TRBD1 (5 bases). The germline V gene has CDR1 SGHRS and CDR2 YFSETQ. The V end lost 0 bases, the J end lost 5 bases, and 11 bases lay between the germline ends. This CDR3 has 14 amino acids. Here the CDR3 DNA reads TGCGCCAGCAGCTTGGAGGCAGGGAGGACTGAAGCTTTCTTT. Protein: CASSLEAGRTEAFF.

This chain connects TRBV5-6 to TRBJ2-7; 7 bases match TRBD1. The CDR3 has 14 amino acids. From germline, CDR1 is SGHDT and CDR2 YYEEEE. With 1 base clipped from V and 1 base from J, the junction kept 2 bases outside the gene matches. The CDR3 reads CASSLRTGSYEQYF. Here the CDR3 DNA reads TGTGCCAGCAGCTTGCGGACAGGTTCCTACGAGCAGTACTTC.

V usage is TRBV28 and J usage is TRBJ2-3, with TRBD2 matching 9 bases. The J segment lost 4 bases and the V segment lost 3 bases, leaving 5 bases of the junction unmatched. Germline V gene lookup returns CDR1 MDHEN and CDR2 SYDVKM. CDR3 length: 15 amino acids. The CDR3 sequence is CASSFGGRASDTQYF. CDR3 DNA: TGTGCCAGCAGTTTTGGCGGGAGGGCCTCAGATACGCAGTATTTT.